Sequencing of this T cell receptor beta chain was carried out in a study of CXCR3-negative and CXCR3-positive naive CD8 T cells (dated by TCRdb to the late 2010s). About the full investigation: About 135 million TRB reads were obtained in total, roughly 1.5 +/- 0.3 million reads per library. Diversity and physicochemical repertoire analyses were performed on 11 donors pooled from two independent experiments. The TRBV-TRBJ cluster analysis covered naive subsets from roughly 5 donors and memory cells from 3 donors. The full study reports these points: Compared with CXCR3-negative naive cells, CXCR3-positive naive cells had TRB CDR3s with higher hydrophobicity (lower Kidera factor 4), lower energy, and higher strength and volume indices. Because surface CD5, which has been linked to self-reactivity in mice, was comparable between naive subsets, TCR interaction strength was also inferred from TRB CDR3 physicochemical properties. Similar TRBV-TRBJ usage was shown by naive CXCR3-negative and CXCR3-positive cells from the same donor, whereas distinct patterns were shown by memory cells. Freshly isolated PBMCs were used for most assays because CXCR3 expression partially decreased after cryopreservation. Comparably high repertoire diversity was found in both naive subsets, whereas much lower repertoire diversity was found in memory CD8+ T cells.

The instrument given in TCRdb is NextSeq 550. The Human TCR Profiling Kit (MiLaboratory) was used to prepare UMI-labeled 5' RACE TRB cDNA libraries. cDNA synthesis used the entire amount of extracted RNA, and PCR amplification then used the entire amount of cDNA produced. The libraries were made side by side, with each library going through the same number of PCR cycles. The study's processing was this. With a minimum of two reads required per UMI, MIGEC and MiXCR pulled out about 49,000 +/- 11,000 unique UMI-labeled TRB cDNA molecules from each library. On average, approximately 40,000 +/- 10,000 functional in-frame TRB CDR3 nucleotide clonotypes lacking stop codons were found per library. After downsampling to 5000 UMI-labeled TRB molecules per sample, diversity metrics such as normalized Shannon-Wiener and Chao1 were calculated in VDJtools. Clonotype-size-weighted physicochemical properties of the central five CDR3 residues (interaction energy, strength, volume and Kidera factor 4) were computed in VDJtools. The reads went through TCRdb reprocessing, and each CDR3 protein sequence gets one entry with no DNA. The V and J calls and clone size come from TCRdb's table, not from the authors' own analysis. The sample table gives over 150,000 distinct CDR3 sequences. Clones ranked in the top ten supply approximately 0.5% of the sample.

Each CD8+ T cell subset was flow-sorted in triplicate, with under 350,000 cells per subset placed directly into RLT lysis buffer. To exclude memory contaminants, naive CD8+ T cells were stringently defined as CD45RO-CCR7+CD27+CD95-. Peripheral blood mononuclear cells were isolated from buffy coats by standard density gradient centrifugation. A FACSAria III was used to flow-sort naive CXCR3-negative and CXCR3-positive CD8+ T cells. Total RNA was extracted from sorted cells with an RNeasy Mini Kit. Taken from the germline V gene (reference sequence), the CDR1 and CDR2 loops are GTSNPN and SVGIG. The CDR3 starts with the cysteine, ends with the phenylalanine, and has 14 residues. The entry carries no DNA sequence. In the case of this clonotype: This clone's antigen is unknown.

The V and J genes are TRBV30 and TRBJ2-7; TCRdb designates TRBD1, a call that cannot be tested without DNA. The sequencing input was naive CXCR3+ CD8+ T cells from blood. The cell subset or site label here, explained by the study, means: CD45RO-CCR7+CD27+CD95- naive CD8+ T cells expressing CXCR3 (TNR3+). The source of this sequence is a human donor in good health. Some clones in this sample may be carry-over from other donors' samples. The CDR3 sequence is CAWSTGTGDYEQYF. When the CDR3 is completed using the reference TRBV30 and TRBJ2-7 genes on either side, the full variable domain is SQTIHQWPATLVQPVGSPLSLECTVEGTSNPNLYWYRQAAGRGLQLLFYSVGIGQISSEVPQNLSASRPQDRQFILSSKKLLLSDSGFYLCAWSTGTGDYEQYFGPGTRLTVT.